The sequence of this TCR beta chain was determined in a study of blood T cell repertoires in COVID-19. Overall study: There were acute and convalescent COVID-19 samples, and they came from the United States, Italy and Spain. PBMCs, B-cell-depleted T cells, or T cells were the source of the cDNA or gDNA that made up the material.

Source study methods: Amplification of reference gene primers provided the estimated nucleated cell counts. Sequencing used immunoSEQ multiplex PCR; TCRdb keeps in-frame clones, though not all of them. V and J calls and clone size are as listed in that table; D and trimming were resolved from the DNA. The sample contains about 100,000 clones, around 87% of which appear only once. The CDR3 contains 15 residues. CDR1 MNHEY and CDR2 SVGAGI come from the germline V gene. The trim removed 1 base at V and 9 bases at J, leaving 11 bases unmatched. The chain has TRBV6-5 and TRBJ2-7, with 8 bases identical to TRBD1. The source is a human donor in a cohort sampled during active COVID-19. The sample was peripheral blood. The DNA for the CDR3 is TGTGCCAGCAGTTACTTCGGACAGGGAGTTCCCCGGCAGTACTTC. Translating gives CASSYFGQGVPRQYF.